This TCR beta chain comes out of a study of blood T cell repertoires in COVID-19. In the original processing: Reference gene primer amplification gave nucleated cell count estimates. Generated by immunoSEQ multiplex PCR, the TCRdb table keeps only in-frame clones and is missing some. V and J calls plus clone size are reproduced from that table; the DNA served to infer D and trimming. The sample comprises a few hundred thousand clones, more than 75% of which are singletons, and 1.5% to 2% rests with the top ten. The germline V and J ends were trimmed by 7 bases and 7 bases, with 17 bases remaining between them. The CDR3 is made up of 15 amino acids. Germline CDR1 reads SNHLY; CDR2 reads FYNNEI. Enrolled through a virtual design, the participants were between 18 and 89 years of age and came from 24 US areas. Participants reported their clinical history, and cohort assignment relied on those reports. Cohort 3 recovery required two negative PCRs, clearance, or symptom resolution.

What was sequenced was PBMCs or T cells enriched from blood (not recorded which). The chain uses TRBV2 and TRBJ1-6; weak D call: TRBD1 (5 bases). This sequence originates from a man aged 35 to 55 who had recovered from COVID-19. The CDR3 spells CASNPPQGGNSPLHF. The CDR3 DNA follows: TGTGCCAGCAATCCCCCGCAGGGAGGGAATTCACCCCTCCACTTT.